This TCR beta chain was captured in a study of shared clonotypes between healthy human individuals. Concerning this clone itself: Other DNA variants within this sample encode the same CDR3.

For every subset, genomic DNA was evenly distributed across several immunoSEQ plates. Assay used: immunoSEQ multiplex PCR; TCRdb lists only in-frame clones, some missing. The sample has some 2,000,000 clones; 85% to 95% are singletons. Naive CD8 isolation took CD45RO-negative cells positively selected for CCR7 and excluded terminally differentiated effector memory CD45RA+ cells. Sequencing input: naive CD8+ T cells sorted from blood. This TCR derives from a man between 18 and 35 years old in good health.

In DNA, the CDR3 is TGTGCCAGCAGTGCGGGACAGGGACCCTCCTACGAGCAGTACTTC. Translation: CASSAGQGPSYEQYF. The chain has TRBV6-1 and TRBJ2-7, with 9 bases that match TRBD1. The J segment lost 0 bases and the V segment lost 4 bases, leaving 4 bases of the junction unmatched. The germline gives CDR1 MNHNS, CDR2 SASEGT. The CDR3 is made up of 15 amino acids.